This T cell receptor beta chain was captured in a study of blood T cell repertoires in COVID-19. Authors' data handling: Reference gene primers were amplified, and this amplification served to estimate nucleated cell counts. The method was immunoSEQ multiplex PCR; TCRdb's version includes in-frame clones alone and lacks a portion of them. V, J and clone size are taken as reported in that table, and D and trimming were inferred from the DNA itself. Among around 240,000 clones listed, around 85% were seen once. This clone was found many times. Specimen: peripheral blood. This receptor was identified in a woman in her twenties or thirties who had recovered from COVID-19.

As DNA, the CDR3 is TGTGCCAGCAGCCAAAAACTGACAGGGGGCGAGCAGTACTTC. This sequence encodes CASSQKLTGGEQYF. The chain carries TRBV7-9 and TRBJ2-7, with 9 nucleotides matching TRBD1. The CDR3 totals 14 residues. Germline V gene lookup returns CDR1 SEHNR and CDR2 FQNEAQ (reference sequence). J lost 6 bases, V lost 5 bases, and 8 bases had no gene match.